The 26 T cell receptor beta chains given below trace back to one sample, sequenced in a study of shared clonotypes between healthy human individuals. The naive CD8 fraction comprised CD45RO-negative cells positively selected for CCR7 and excluded terminally differentiated effector memory CD45RA+ cells. Here immunoSEQ multiplex PCR was the method, and the copy in TCRdb shows in-frame clones only, minus some. The table lists about 870,000 clones, nearly 95% of them singletons, with approximately 25% in the top ten. Sequenced input: naive CD8+ T cells sorted from blood. The receptors derive from a man aged 25 to 40 in good health.

V is TRBV6-5 and J is TRBJ1-1; D may be TRBD1 (5 bases). Germline V CDR1 and CDR2: MNHEY, SVGAGI. Trimming took off 0 bases at V and 1 base at J, with 6 bases between the two ends. The CDR3 length is 14 residues. DNA of the CDR3: TGTGCCAGCAGTTACTCCCAGGGGAACACTGAAGCTTTCTTT. Its translation: CASSYSQGNTEAFF.

The table lists this clone with a count of one. V is TRBV5-1 and J is TRBJ2-1, with a possible D match to TRBD1 (5 bases). V lost 0 bases, J lost 4 bases, and 11 bases lay in between. CDR1 and CDR2 (germline): SGHRS, YFSETQ. The CDR3 contains 15 residues. The CDR3, as DNA: TGCGCCAGCAGCTTGGGACAGACCTTGTACAATGAGCAGTTCTTC. The encoded protein is CASSLGQTLYNEQFF.

Remarks on this clone: Distinct nucleotide sequences in the sample also encode this CDR3. V gene TRBV9 combines with J gene TRBJ2-1; 7 bases line up with TRBD1. After removal of 0 bases from V and 2 bases from J, the junction contained 2 bases not matched to a gene. The CDR3 spans 15 residues. Germline CDR1 is SGDLS and CDR2 is YYNGEE. The CDR3 region is CASSVATGAYNEQFF. For the CDR3, the DNA is TGTGCCAGCAGCGTAGCCACAGGGGCCTACAATGAGCAGTTCTTC.

The chain links TRBV5-1 to TRBJ2-1; 8 bases are shared with TRBD1. The ends lost 2 bases at V and 7 bases at J; junction bases unmatched: 5. The germline V gene encodes CDR1 SGHRS and CDR2 YFSETQ. This CDR3 has 14 residues. CDR3 DNA: TGCGCCAGCAGCTTCCGGACAGGGTTGAATGAGCAGTTCTTC. Residues: CASSFRTGLNEQFF.

The CDR3 loop is CASSLGVGGARGYTF. Here the CDR3 DNA reads TGTGCCAGCAGCTTGGGCGTGGGGGGGGCGCGTGGCTACACCTTC. V usage is TRBV5-4 and J usage is TRBJ1-2; tentative D call: TRBD1 (6 bases). Germline V gene lookup returns CDR1 SGHNT and CDR2 YYREEE (reference sequence). This CDR3 has 15 residues. The V gene lost 0 bases and the J gene lost 7 bases, with 16 bases spanning the gap.

This clone occurred once. The CDR3 reads CASSPRASYEQYF. CDR3 sequence (DNA): TGTGCCAGCAGCCCCAGGGCCTCCTACGAGCAGTACTTC. The chain recombines TRBV13 with TRBJ2-7, with a weak D call TRBD1 (5 bases). In germline, CDR1 is PRHDT, CDR2 FYEKMQ (reference sequence). Trimming pared 5 bases from V and 0 bases from J, leaving 8 bases between. CDR3 size: 13 residues.

V and J are TRBV7-9 and TRBJ1-1, with D hard to call. The CDR3 extends over 13 amino acids. The germline V gene has CDR1 SEHNR and CDR2 FQNEAQ (reference sequence). Trimming shortened V by 8 bases and J by 1 base, and 11 bases separated the two germline ends. This chain's CDR3 is CASLPTGNTEAFF. CDR3 in DNA: TGTGCCAGCCTTCCGACTGGGAACACTGAAGCTTTCTTT.

The chain carries TRBV28 and TRBJ2-1, with unresolved D. V lost 6 bases and J lost 1, with 22 bases in between. Germline CDR1 is MDHEN and CDR2 is SYDVKM. This CDR3 contains 18 residues. Written as DNA, the CDR3 is TGTGCCAGCAGCGCCCCGGGTAGGGCTGGAAGTTCCTACAATGAGCAGTTCTTC. Its translation is CASSAPGRAGSSYNEQFF.

In DNA form, the CDR3 reads TGTGCCAGCTCACCACCTTCTGAGGGGGCCCTCGAGACCCAGTACTTC. Amino acid sequence: CASSPPSEGALETQYF. The chain is built from TRBV18 and TRBJ2-5; TRBD1 matches 7 bases. Germline CDR1 is KGHSH and CDR2 is LQKENI. The CDR3 runs 16 residues. Germline trimming cut 0 bases from V and 5 bases from J; bases unmatched to any gene: 9.

This rearrangement joins TRBV7-9 to TRBJ2-5, with D uncertain. The CDR3 covers 11 residues. The V gene's germline CDR1 is SEHNR and CDR2 FQNEAQ (reference sequence). Trimming removed 4 bases at V and 7 bases at J, with 7 bases between. CDR3 region: CASSSLGTQYF. DNA for the CDR3: TGTGCCAGCAGCTCTCTGGGGACCCAGTACTTC.

V gene TRBV6-1 combines with J gene TRBJ1-5; 8 bases align to TRBD1. V lost 8 bases, J lost 1 base, and 4 bases stayed unmatched. The CDR3 spans 14 residues. Per germline, CDR1 MNHNS and CDR2 SASEGT. The CDR3 nucleotides read TGTGCCAGCGTTAGGACAGGGAGCAATCAGCCCCAGCATTTT. Protein sequence: CASVRTGSNQPQHF.

The chain joins TRBV19 to TRBJ2-7; perhaps TRBD1 as D (5 bases). The CDR3 runs to 14 residues. The germline V gene has CDR1 LNHDA and CDR2 SQIVND (reference sequence). The V and J ends lost 5 bases and 0 bases respectively, with 11 bases between them. CDR3 bases: TGTGCCAGTAGTGTCACAGGAGCCTCCTACGAGCAGTACTTC. Amino acids: CASSVTGASYEQYF.

DNA for the CDR3: TGTGCCAGCAGCTTGGGTGCCGGCGGGCCCCACGGCTACACCTTC. Translating gives CASSLGAGGPHGYTF. V gene TRBV5-4 combines with J gene TRBJ1-2, with no clear D. The CDR3 totals 15 residues. The V end was cut by 0 bases, the J end by 8 bases, with 17 bases between. Germline loops: CDR1 SGHNT, CDR2 YYREEE (reference sequence).

V gene TRBV7-9 combines with J gene TRBJ2-6; D is perhaps TRBD1 (5 bases). The germline gives CDR1 SEHNR, CDR2 FQNEAQ (reference sequence). V dropped 1 base and J dropped 0 bases, with 16 bases sitting between them. CDR3 size: 19 residues. DNA for the CDR3: TGTGCCAGCAGCTTAGTGTCTCTTGACAGAGTCTCTGGGGCCAACGTCCTGACTTTC. Translated: CASSLVSLDRVSGANVLTF.

The CDR3 DNA reads TGTGCCAGTAGTAGGATTCCGCAATTGACGGCGAATGAAAAACTGTTTTTT. Protein product: CASSRIPQLTANEKLFF. The gene calls are TRBV19 and TRBJ1-4; no clear D gene. V was shortened by 4 bases and J by 5 bases, with 20 bases between the two germline ends. Germline CDR1 reads LNHDA; CDR2 reads SQIVND (reference sequence). The CDR3 spans 17 residues. Supplemented by reference TRBV19 and TRBJ1-4, the full variable domain reads DGGITQSPKYLFRKEGQNVTLSCEQNLNHDAMYWYRQDPGQGLRLIYYSQIVNDFQKGDIAEGYSVSREKKESFPLTVTSAQKNPTAFYLCASSRIPQLTANEKLFFGSGTQLSVL.

The chain carries TRBV29-1 and TRBJ2-5; 10 nucleotides align to TRBD2. The CDR3 runs to 14 residues. J gave up 5 bases and V 4 bases, and 7 bases lay outside the gene matches. Germline values: CDR1 SQVTM, CDR2 ANQGSEA. CDR3 amino acids: CSVATSGTVETQYF. The CDR3 coding sequence is TGCAGCGTTGCTACTAGCGGGACGGTGGAGACCCAGTACTTC. Full variable domain (missing parts from reference TRBV29-1 and TRBJ2-5): SAVISQKPSRDICQRGTSLTIQCQVDSQVTMMFWYRQQPGQSLTLIATANQGSEATYESGFVIDKFPISRPNLTFSTLTVSNMSPEDSSIYLCSVATSGTVETQYFGPGTRLLVL.

The V and J genes are TRBV27 and TRBJ2-7; 10 positions match TRBD2. Trimming at V came to 1 base and at J to 3 bases, leaving 15 bases not matched to a gene. The CDR3 loop spans 19 amino acids. Germline V gives CDR1 MNHEY, CDR2 SMNVEV (reference sequence). CDR3: CASSLLGLAGDSKRYEQYF. Written as DNA, the CDR3 is TGTGCCAGCAGTTTATTGGGCCTAGCGGGAGACTCGAAGCGCTACGAGCAGTACTTC.

The chain carries TRBV13 and TRBJ2-1, with 11 bases that match TRBD2. Trimming at V came to 8 bases and at J to 7 bases, leaving 7 bases not matched to a gene. There are 14 residues in the CDR3. From germline, CDR1 is PRHDT and CDR2 FYEKMQ (reference sequence). In DNA, the CDR3 is TGTGCCAGCTTCCGACTAGCGGGGAAGAATGAGCAGTTCTTC. This encodes CASFRLAGKNEQFF. The full variable domain, its missing parts supplied by reference TRBV13 and TRBJ2-1, is AAGVIQSPRHLIKEKRETATLKCYPIPRHDTVYWYQQGPGQDPQFLISFYEKMQSDKGSIPDRFSAQQFSDYHSELNMSSLELGDSALYFCASFRLAGKNEQFFGPGTRLTVL.

The chain links TRBV11-1 to TRBJ2-2; the D is unclear. This CDR3 spans 13 amino acids. Trimming pared 5 bases from V and 6 bases from J, leaving 10 bases between. CDR1 and CDR2 (germline): SGHAT, FQDESV (reference sequence). CDR3 bases: TGTGCCAGCAGCCGAATAGTAGCCGGGGAGCTGTTTTTT. It translates to CASSRIVAGELFF.

Points on this clone: At one end the junction does not follow the germline gene, possibly because of a read error. The chain links TRBV5-4 to TRBJ2-2, with unresolved D. Per germline, CDR1 SGHNT and CDR2 YYREEE (reference sequence). The CDR3 spans 15 residues. The CDR3 reads CASSLGDLNTGELFF. The CDR3 DNA sequence: TGTGCCAGCAGTTTGGGCGACTTGAACACCGGGGAGCTGTTTTTT. Full variable domain (remainder filled in from reference TRBV5-4 and TRBJ2-2): ETGVTQSPTHLIKTRGQQVTLRCSSQSGHNTVSWYQQALGQGPQFIFQYYREEENGRGNFPPRFSGLQFPNYSSELNVNALELDDSALYLCASSLGDLNTGELFFGEGSRLTVL.

In its sample, this clone was seen once. The chain couples TRBV4-1 to TRBJ2-7; 8 nucleotides match TRBD2. Germline V gene lookup returns CDR1 MGHRA and CDR2 YSYEKL. J lost 1 base, V lost 1 base, and 6 bases had no gene match. This CDR3 region has 16 residues. The CDR3 region has the DNA TGCGCCAGCAGCCAAGGGGAAGCGGGAGAATCCTACGAGCAGTACTTC. This encodes CASSQGEAGESYEQYF.

The gene calls are TRBV29-1 and TRBJ2-7; perhaps TRBD1 as D (5 bases). The germline CDR1 and CDR2 sequences are SQVTM and ANQGSEA. The V end lost 4 bases, the J end lost 0 bases, and 22 bases lay between the germline ends. CDR3 length: 17 residues. The CDR3 is CSVGAYRTPSSSYEQYF. Written as DNA, the CDR3 is TGCAGCGTTGGGGCTTATCGGACACCCTCGAGCTCCTACGAGCAGTACTTC.

V usage is TRBV9 and J usage is TRBJ1-5; no clear D. Trimming stripped 0 bases from V and 4 bases from J, with 11 bases between. CDR1 is SGDLS, CDR2 YYNGEE, per germline. The CDR3 totals 15 residues. The CDR3 sequence: CASSVGLRANQPQHF. CDR3 bases: TGTGCCAGCAGCGTAGGGTTGAGGGCTAATCAGCCCCAGCATTTT.

The genes are TRBV29-1 and TRBJ2-1; the match to TRBD2 covers 11 bases. The CDR3 extends over 15 amino acids. V gave up 6 bases and J gave up 5 bases; unmatched junction bases: 9. Germline assignment: CDR1 SQVTM and CDR2 ANQGSEA. CDR3 sequence: CSVDGLAGPNNEQFF. In DNA form, the CDR3 reads TGCAGCGTCGACGGACTAGCGGGTCCCAACAATGAGCAGTTCTTC.

This chain joins TRBV29-1 and TRBJ1-4, with D possibly TRBD1 on 5 matching bases. Trimming took off 6 bases at V and 8 bases at J, with 19 bases between the two ends. The germline V gene has CDR1 SQVTM and CDR2 ANQGSEA. CDR3 length: 14 amino acids. CDR3 nucleotide sequence: TGCAGCGTGCGTCCGACAGAGGAATGGGAAAAACTGTTTTTT. This encodes CSVRPTEEWEKLFF.

Only one count was recorded for this clone. V is TRBV6-6 and J is TRBJ2-3; D is unclear. Trimming removed 5 bases from V and 0 bases from J, with 9 bases in between. Germline CDR1 MNHNY, CDR2 SVGAGI (reference sequence). This CDR3 has 14 amino acids. CDR3 sequence (DNA): TGTGCCAGCAGTCATAGGATTAGCACAGATACGCAGTATTTT. Protein product: CASSHRISTDTQYF.